This TCR beta chain was identified during a study of fetal regulatory T cell absence and autoimmunity (dated by TCRdb to the late 2010s). A note on the overall study: Exocrine pancreas autoimmunity was observed in the IPEX patients in the absence of clinical diabetes. Overall study results and their limits: TRB gene family usage was found to be broadly similar between cord blood and pancreas and to resemble published neonatal and adult repertoires. Compared with cord blood, the pancreas TCR compartment showed significant oligoclonal enrichment, and some top clones were enriched more than 100-fold. The oligoclonal enrichment was interpreted as supporting antigen-driven autoimmunity in the pancreas before birth in IPEX syndrome.

For repertoire sequencing, genomic DNA was processed from frozen pancreas tissue. Genomic DNA, about 1.9-3.1 ug, was extracted from umbilical cord blood or frozen pancreas using the DNeasy Blood and Tissue Kit. On the immunoSEQ human TCRbeta survey platform, a two-step multiplex PCR amplified and barcoded the TCRbeta CDR3 regions. Illumina instruments were used to sequence the libraries, and IgH from the same samples was sequenced in parallel. Per the source publication's procedure: To remove PCR and sequencing errors, raw reads were filtered against IMGT V, D, J definitions and grouped with a nearest-neighbor algorithm. Clones were defined as identical nucleotide sequences, and differential abundance between tissues was assessed by per-clone Fisher exact tests with a pFDR threshold of p<0.01. Clones with frequencies too low for statistical inference were excluded by a minimum inclusion filter of 10 in either sample. The immunoSEQ Analyzer was used for pairwise clonal comparisons, and IMGT tools were used to assess gene family usage. The source is immuneACCESS, and TCRdb retained only in-frame sequences with V and J called. Part of the clones is not carried over; for the studies checked, unresolved V genes explain less than half of this, and the remainder is unexplained. V and J calls plus clone size are reproduced from that table; the DNA served to infer D and trimming. In all, the sample holds around 100,000 clones, and less than 80% of those were seen once. In total, the top ten clones hold roughly 2% of the sample.

From the germline V gene (reference sequence), CDR1 is MNHNY and CDR2 is SVGAGI. From the cysteine up to the phenylalanine, the CDR3 has a length of 14 residues. The sequence is cut down to CDR3 DNA, 42 bases in frame from base 1. Clipping removes 4 bases from V and 8 bases from J, with 5 as the unmatched junction base count. Concerning this clone itself: The target of this receptor is not known. The sample holds no much larger clone one base away, and base qualities are not on file.

The receptor was derived from a male donor with IPEX syndrome. The chain was built from TRBV6-6 and TRBJ2-1, with TRBD1 matching 10 junction bases. What was sequenced was pancreas tissue. The nucleotides are TGTGCCAGCAGTTTCCGGACAGGGGGGGATGAGCAGTTCTTC. Its protein reads: CASSFRTGGDEQFF.